The sequence of this T cell receptor beta chain was determined in a study of cytomegalovirus exposure and HLA in healthy donors. Findings of the study overall: Later analysis suggested links between common viral pathogens and several top significant clusters. Sequencing artifact likely explains a cluster of highly shared sequence variants. Earlier analysis found most TCR beta V segments productive about 87% or about 30% of the time.

Points on this clone: The antigen is not known.

PCR employed 60 Vbeta and 13 Jbeta primers. Here immunoSEQ multiplex PCR was the method, and the copy in TCRdb shows in-frame clones only, minus some. The profile shows about 160,000 clones, 80% to 90% of them singletons. The clonotype originates from a woman between 18 and 29 years old in good health and CMV-seronegative. Sequenced input: PBMCs.

CDR3 sequence: CASSPPVGGRQPQHF. CDR3 coding DNA: TGTGCCAGCAGCCCCCCCGTGGGGGGTAGGCAGCCCCAGCATTTT. This sequence joins TRBV11-3 and TRBJ1-5; perhaps TRBD1 as D (5 bases). This CDR3 region has 15 residues. V gave up 5 bases and J gave up 7 bases, with 18 bases separating them. Germline V gene lookup returns CDR1 SGHNT and CDR2 YENEEA.